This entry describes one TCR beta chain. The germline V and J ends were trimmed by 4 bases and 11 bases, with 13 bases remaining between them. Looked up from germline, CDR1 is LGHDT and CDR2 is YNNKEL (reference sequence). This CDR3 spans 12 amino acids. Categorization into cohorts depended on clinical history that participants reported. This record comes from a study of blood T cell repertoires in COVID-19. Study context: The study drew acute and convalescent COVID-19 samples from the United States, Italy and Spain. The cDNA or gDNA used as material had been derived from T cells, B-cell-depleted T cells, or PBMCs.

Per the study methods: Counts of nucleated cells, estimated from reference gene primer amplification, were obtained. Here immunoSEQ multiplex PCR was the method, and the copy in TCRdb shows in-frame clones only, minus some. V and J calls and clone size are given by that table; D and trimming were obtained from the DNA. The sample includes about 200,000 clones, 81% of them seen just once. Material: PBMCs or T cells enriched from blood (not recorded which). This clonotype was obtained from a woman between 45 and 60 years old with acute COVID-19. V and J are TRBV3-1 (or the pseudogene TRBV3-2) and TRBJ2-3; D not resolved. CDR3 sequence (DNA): TGTGCCAGCAGCCGCTCTTACAGTGAGCAGTATTTT. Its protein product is CASSRSYSEQYF.